This T cell receptor (beta chain) was observed in a study of identical twins. V dropped 4 bases and J dropped 0 bases, with 17 bases sitting between them. The germline V gene encodes CDR1 SGDLS and CDR2 YYNGEE. The CDR3 has 16 amino acids. Regarding this clonotype: The antigen is unknown.

TCRdb recomputed calls from the 5' RACE reads with MiXCR, one row per CDR3 protein. This table holds about 570,000 distinct CDR3 sequences, roughly 9.9% found once. Findings and caveats of the study: Out-of-frame alpha sequences that twins shared showed excess low generation probability. Within cord blood, abundant beta clonotypes carried fewer insertions, but memory repertoires showed no such trend. The study found that models underestimated out-of-frame TCR alpha sharing in monozygotic twins.

The sample was also linked to a second study, of yellow fever vaccine responses in identical twins. That source adds: Twins reportedly appeared to share part of their vaccine T cell response while keeping part individual.

The sample comprised PBMCs. The chain recombines TRBV9 with TRBJ2-7; D is possibly TRBD1 or TRBD2 (5 bases each). This sequence originates from a woman aged 18 to 35 in good health. The CDR3 DNA sequence: TGTGCCAGCAGCCCCGGGGTCGGGCAGGGCTCCTACGAGCAGTACTTC. Protein product: CASSPGVGQGSYEQYF.